This T cell receptor beta chain was documented in a study of T cell responses to AZD1222 COVID-19 vaccine. Details on this clone: Antigen unknown.

Only in-frame clones appear in the TCRdb table, and some are missing; sequencing was by immunoSEQ multiplex PCR. The sample has approximately 150,000 clones, 85% to 90% seen once. Trimming stripped 0 bases from V and 11 bases from J, with 9 bases between. The length of the CDR3 is 12 residues. CDR1 is SGHRS, CDR2 YFSETQ, per germline. Broader study findings: Without day 14 samples, only post-peak T cell repertoires were studied. CD4 TCRs associated with vaccination spanned spike, dominating at 160-218 and 743-854.

The origin of this receptor is an adult in good health. This chain links TRBV5-1 with TRBJ2-1; the D is unclear. Sequencing was performed on peripheral blood, taken on day 0 of AZD1222 vaccination. CDR3 sequence: CASSLEGAKQFF. The CDR3 coding sequence is TGCGCCAGCAGCTTGGAAGGCGCTAAGCAGTTCTTC.